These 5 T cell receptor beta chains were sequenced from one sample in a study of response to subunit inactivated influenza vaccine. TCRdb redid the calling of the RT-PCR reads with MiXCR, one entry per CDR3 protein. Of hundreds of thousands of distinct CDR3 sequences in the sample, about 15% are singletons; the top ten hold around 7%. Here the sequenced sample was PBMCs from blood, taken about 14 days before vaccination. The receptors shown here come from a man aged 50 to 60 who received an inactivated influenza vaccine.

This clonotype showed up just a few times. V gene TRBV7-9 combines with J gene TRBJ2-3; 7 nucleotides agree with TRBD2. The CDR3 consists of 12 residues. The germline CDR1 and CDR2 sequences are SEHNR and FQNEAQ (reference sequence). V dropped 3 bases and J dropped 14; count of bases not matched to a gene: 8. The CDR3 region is CASSFFPAGWYF. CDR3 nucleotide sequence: TGTGCCAGCAGCTTCTTCCCAGCGGGATGGTATTTT.

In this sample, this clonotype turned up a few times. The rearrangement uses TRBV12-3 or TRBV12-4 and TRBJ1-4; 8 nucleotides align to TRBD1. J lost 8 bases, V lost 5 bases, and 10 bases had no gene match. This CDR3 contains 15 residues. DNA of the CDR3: TGTGCCAGCAGTCCGGCAACAGGGGGGATAGAAAAACTGTTTTTT. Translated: CASSPATGGIEKLFF.

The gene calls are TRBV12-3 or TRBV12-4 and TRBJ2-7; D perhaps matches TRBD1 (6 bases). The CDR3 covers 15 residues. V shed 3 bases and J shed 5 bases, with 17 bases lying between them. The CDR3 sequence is CASSLGTQGTDEQYF. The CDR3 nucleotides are TGTGCCAGCAGTTTGGGTACCCAGGGGACGGACGAGCAGTACTTC.

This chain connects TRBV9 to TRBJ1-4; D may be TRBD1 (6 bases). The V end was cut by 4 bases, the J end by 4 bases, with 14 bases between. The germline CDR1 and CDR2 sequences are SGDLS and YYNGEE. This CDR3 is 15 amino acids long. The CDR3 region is CASSPRQAVNEKLFF. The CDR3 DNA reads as TGTGCCAGCAGCCCCCGACAGGCGGTTAATGAAAAACTGTTTTTT. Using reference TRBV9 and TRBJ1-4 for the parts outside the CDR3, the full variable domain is DSGVTQTPKHLITATGQRVTLRCSPRSGDLSVYWYQQSLDQGLQFLIQYYNGEERAKGNILERFSAQQFPDLHSELNLSSLELGDSALYFCASSPRQAVNEKLFFGSGTQLSVL.

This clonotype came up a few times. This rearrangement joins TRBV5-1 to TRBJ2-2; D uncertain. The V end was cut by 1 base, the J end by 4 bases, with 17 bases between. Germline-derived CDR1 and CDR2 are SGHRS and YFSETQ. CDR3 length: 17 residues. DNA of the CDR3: TGCGCCAGCAGCTTGCTTGGCCGAACGCCGGGCACCGGGGAGCTGTTTTTT. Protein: CASSLLGRTPGTGELFF.